The following is a TCR beta chain sequence with its context. No antigen is known for it. TCRdb's table, derived via immunoSEQ multiplex PCR, lists solely in-frame clones and lacks some. This sample has around 120,000 clones, with 93% found just once. The sample belongs to a study of T cell responses to AZD1222 COVID-19 vaccine. Study overall: Pooling of second doses given at about 4 or about 12 weeks was done. Study-level results: Only a handful of AZD1222 recipients, several in all, had baseline seropositivity.

CDR1 and CDR2 from the germline V gene are SGHNT and YENEEA. This CDR3 is built from 15 residues. The V and J ends lost 0 bases and 5 bases respectively, with 14 bases between them. Sequences were derived from peripheral blood, sampled on day 0 of AZD1222 vaccination. The clonotype originates from an adult in good health. The V call is TRBV11-3, the J call TRBJ2-7; possibly TRBD1 or TRBD2 for D (6 bases each). CDR3 sequence: CASSLEGGSGHEQYF. Written as DNA, the CDR3 is TGTGCCAGCAGCTTAGAAGGGGGGAGCGGCCACGAGCAGTACTTC. The full variable domain, with the rest looked up from reference TRBV11-3 and TRBJ2-7, is EAGVVQSPRYKIIEKKQPVAFWCNPISGHNTLYWYLQNLGQGPELLIRYENEEAVDDSQLPKDRFSAERLKGVDSTLKIQPAELGDSAVYLCASSLEGGSGHEQYFGPGTRLTVT.